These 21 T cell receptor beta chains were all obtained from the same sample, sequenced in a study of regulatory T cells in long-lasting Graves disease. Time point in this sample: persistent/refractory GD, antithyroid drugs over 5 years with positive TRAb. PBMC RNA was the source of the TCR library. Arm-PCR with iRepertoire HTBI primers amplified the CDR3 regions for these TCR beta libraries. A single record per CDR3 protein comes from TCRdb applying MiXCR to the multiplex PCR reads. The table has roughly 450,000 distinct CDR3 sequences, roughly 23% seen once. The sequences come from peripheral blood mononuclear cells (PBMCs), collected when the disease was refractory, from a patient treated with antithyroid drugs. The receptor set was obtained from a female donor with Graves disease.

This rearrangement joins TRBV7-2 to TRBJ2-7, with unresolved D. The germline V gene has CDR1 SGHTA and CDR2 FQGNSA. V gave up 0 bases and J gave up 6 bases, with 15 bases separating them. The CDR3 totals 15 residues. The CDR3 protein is CASSLAGQPPAEQYF. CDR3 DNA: TGTGCCAGCAGCTTAGCGGGCCAGCCTCCAGCCGAGCAGTACTTC.

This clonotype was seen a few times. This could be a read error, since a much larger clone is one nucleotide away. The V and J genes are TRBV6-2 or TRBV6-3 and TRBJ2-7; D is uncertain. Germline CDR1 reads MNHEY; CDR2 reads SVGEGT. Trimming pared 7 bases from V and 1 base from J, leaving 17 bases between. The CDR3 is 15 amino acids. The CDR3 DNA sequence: TGTGCCAGCACAGCATCAGTAGCATCGTCCTACGAGCAGTACTTC. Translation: CASTASVASSYEQYF.

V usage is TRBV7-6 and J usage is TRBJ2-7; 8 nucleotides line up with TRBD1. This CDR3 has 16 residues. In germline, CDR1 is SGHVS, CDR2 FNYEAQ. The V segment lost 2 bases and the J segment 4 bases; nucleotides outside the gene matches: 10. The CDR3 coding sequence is TGTGCCAGCAGCTTAAGGTTGGCAGGGGGCATGTACGAGCAGTACTTC. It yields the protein CASSLRLAGGMYEQYF. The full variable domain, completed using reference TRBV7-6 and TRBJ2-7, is GAGVSQSPRYKVTKRGQDVALRCDPISGHVSLYWYRQALGQGPEFLTYFNYEAQQDKSGLPNDRFSAERPEGSISTLTIQRTEQRDSAMYRCASSLRLAGGMYEQYFGPGTRLTVT.

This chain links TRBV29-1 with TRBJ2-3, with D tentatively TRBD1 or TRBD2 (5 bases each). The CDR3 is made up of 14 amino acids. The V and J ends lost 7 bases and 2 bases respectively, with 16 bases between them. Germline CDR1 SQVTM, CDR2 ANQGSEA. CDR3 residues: CSGDIRDATDTQYF. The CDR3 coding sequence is TGCAGCGGCGACATCAGGGACGCCACAGATACGCAGTATTTT.

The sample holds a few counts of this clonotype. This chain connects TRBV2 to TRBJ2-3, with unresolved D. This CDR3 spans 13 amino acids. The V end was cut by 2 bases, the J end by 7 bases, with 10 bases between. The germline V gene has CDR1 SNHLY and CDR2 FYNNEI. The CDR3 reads CASSETLRNTQYF. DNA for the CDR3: TGTGCCAGCAGTGAAACCCTGAGAAATACGCAGTATTTT.

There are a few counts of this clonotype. Here the CDR3 reads CASSLALGASIADTQYF. The CDR3, as DNA: TGTGCCAGCAGCTTAGCCCTCGGGGCATCAATTGCAGATACGCAGTATTTT. J is TRBJ2-3 and V is TRBV9; tentatively, D is TRBD1 or TRBD2 (5 bases each). The V end lost 4 bases, the J end lost 4 bases, and 22 bases lay between the germline ends. The CDR3 covers 17 residues. Germline V gene data show CDR1 as SGDLS and CDR2 as YYNGEE.

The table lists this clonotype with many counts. The CDR3 sequence: CSARQSGQNYGELFF. The CDR3 nucleotides read TGCAGTGCTAGACAGTCGGGACAGAATTACGGGGAGCTGTTTTTT. The J gene is TRBJ2-2, the V gene TRBV20-1, with 7 bases aligning to TRBD1. CDR1 DFQATT and CDR2 SNEGSKA come from the germline V gene (reference sequence). The CDR3 totals 15 residues. V shed 2 bases and J 7 bases; nucleotides not matched to a gene: 10.

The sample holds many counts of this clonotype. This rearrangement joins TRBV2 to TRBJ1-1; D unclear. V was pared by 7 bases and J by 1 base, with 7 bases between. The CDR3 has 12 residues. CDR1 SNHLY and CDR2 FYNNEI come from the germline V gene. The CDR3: CASIKGNTEAFF. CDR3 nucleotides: TGTGCCAGCATAAAGGGGAACACTGAAGCTTTCTTT.

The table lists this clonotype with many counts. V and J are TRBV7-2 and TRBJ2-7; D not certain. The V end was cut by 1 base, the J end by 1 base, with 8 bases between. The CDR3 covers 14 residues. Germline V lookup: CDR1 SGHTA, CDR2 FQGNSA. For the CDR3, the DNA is TGTGCCAGCAGCTTAGTCGCCGAATCCTACGAGCAGTACTTC. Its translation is CASSLVAESYEQYF.

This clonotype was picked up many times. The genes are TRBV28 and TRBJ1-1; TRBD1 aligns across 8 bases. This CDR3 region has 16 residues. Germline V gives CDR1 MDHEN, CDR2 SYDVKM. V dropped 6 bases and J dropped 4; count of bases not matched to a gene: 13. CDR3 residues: CASRSGQASPGTEAFF. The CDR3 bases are TGTGCCAGCAGGTCGGGACAGGCGTCCCCTGGCACTGAAGCTTTCTTT.

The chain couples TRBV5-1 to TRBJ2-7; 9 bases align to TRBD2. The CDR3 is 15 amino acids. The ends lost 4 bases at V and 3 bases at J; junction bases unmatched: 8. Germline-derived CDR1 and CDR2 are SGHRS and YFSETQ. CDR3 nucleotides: TGCGCCAGCAGCATATCAATAGCGGGAGACTACGAGCAGTACTTC. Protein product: CASSISIAGDYEQYF.

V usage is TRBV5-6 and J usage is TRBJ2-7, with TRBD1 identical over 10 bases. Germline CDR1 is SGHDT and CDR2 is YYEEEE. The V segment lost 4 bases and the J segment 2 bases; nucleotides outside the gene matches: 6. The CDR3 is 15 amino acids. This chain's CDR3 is CASSHPGQGTYEQYF. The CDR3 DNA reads TGTGCCAGCAGCCACCCGGGACAGGGGACCTACGAGCAGTACTTC. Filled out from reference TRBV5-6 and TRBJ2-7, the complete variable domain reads DAGVTQSPTHLIKTRGQQVTLRCSPKSGHDTVSWYQQALGQGPQFIFQYYEEEERQRGNFPDRFSGHQFPNYSSELNVNALLLGDSALYLCASSHPGQGTYEQYFGPGTRLTVT.

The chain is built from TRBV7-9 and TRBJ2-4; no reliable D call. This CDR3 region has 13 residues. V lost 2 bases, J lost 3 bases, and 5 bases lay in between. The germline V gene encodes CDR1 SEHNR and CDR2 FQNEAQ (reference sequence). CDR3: CASSLWGKNIQYF. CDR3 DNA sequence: TGTGCCAGCAGCTTATGGGGCAAAAACATTCAGTACTTC.

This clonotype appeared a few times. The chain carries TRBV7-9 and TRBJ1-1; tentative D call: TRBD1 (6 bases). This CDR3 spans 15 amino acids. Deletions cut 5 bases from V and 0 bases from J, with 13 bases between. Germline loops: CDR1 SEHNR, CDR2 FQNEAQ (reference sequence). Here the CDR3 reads CASSVLQGLNTEAFF. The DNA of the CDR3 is TGTGCCAGCAGCGTTTTACAGGGATTGAACACTGAAGCTTTCTTT.

The CDR3 bases are TGCAGTGCTCCTCGCCCCTACTCGGGATCCTACGAGCAGTACTTC. Translating gives CSAPRPYSGSYEQYF. The gene calls are TRBV20-1 and TRBJ2-7; a weak D match, TRBD2 (5 bases). CDR1 and CDR2 (germline): DFQATT, SNEGSKA (reference sequence). Trimming shortened V by 5 bases and J by 1 base, and 18 bases separated the two germline ends. This CDR3 contains 15 residues.

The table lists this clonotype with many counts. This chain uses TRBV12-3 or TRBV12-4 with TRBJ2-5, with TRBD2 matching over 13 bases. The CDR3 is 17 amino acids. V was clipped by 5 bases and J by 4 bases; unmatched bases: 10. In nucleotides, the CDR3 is TGTGCCAGCAGTGCACCGGGACTAGCGGGACAGCGAGAGACCCAGTACTTC. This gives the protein CASSAPGLAGQRETQYF.

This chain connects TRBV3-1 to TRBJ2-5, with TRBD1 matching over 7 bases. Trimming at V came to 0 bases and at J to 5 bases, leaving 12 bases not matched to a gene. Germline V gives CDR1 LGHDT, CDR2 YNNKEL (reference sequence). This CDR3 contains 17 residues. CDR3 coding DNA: TGTGCCAGCAGCCAAGAAGGGACCGCAAGGGGGCCGGAGACCCAGTACTTC. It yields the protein CASSQEGTARGPETQYF.

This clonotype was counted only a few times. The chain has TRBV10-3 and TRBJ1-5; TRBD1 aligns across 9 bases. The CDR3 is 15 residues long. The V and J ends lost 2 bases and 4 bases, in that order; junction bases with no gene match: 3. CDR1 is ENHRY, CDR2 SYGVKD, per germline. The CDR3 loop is CAISETGQGNQPQHF. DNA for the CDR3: TGTGCCATCAGTGAGACGGGACAGGGAAATCAGCCCCAGCATTTT.

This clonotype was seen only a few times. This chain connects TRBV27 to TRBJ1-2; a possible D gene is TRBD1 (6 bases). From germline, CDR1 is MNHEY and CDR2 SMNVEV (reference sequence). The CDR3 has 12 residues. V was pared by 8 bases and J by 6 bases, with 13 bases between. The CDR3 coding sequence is TGTGCCAGCGGATTCCGGGGGCATGGCTACACCTTC. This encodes CASGFRGHGYTF.

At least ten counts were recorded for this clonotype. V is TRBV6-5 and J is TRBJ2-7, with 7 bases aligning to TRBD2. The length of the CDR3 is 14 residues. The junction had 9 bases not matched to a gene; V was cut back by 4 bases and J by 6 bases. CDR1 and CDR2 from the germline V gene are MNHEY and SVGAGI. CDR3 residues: CASSSQGGSSEQYF. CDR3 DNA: TGTGCCAGCAGTTCGCAAGGCGGGAGTTCCGAGCAGTACTTC.

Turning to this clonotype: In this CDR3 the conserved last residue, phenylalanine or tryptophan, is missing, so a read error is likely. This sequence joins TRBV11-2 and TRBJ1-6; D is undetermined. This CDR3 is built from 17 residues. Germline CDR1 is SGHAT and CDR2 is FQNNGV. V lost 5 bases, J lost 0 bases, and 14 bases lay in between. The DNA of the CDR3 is TGTGCCAGCAGCCTAAGCCCCCCGTCCTCCTATAATTCACCCCTCCACCTT. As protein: CASSLSPPSSYNSPLHL.